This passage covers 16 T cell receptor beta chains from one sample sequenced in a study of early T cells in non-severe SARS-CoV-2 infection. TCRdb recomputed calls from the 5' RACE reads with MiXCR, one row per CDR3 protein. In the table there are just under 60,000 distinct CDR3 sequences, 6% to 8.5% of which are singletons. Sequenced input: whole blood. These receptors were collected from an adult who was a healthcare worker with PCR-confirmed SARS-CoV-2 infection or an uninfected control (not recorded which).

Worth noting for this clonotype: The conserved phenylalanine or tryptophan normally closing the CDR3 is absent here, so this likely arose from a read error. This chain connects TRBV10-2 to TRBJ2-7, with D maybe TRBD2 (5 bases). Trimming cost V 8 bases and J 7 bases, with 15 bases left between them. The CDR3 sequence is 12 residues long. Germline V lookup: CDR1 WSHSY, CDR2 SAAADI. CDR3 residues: CASGSGIGEQYL. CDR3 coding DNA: TGCGCCAGCGGGAGTGGCATTGGGGAGCAGTACCTC.

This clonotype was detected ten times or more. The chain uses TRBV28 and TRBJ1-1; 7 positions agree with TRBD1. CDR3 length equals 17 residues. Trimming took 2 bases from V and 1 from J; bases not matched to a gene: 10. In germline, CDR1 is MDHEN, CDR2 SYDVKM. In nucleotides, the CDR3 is TGTGCCAGCAGTTTACCAGGGGGTTTTGCGCCGAACACTGAAGCTTTCTTT. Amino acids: CASSLPGGFAPNTEAFF.

The CDR3 bases are TGCGCCAGCAGCCTGGGGACGGGAGGAGACACAGATACGCAGTATTTT. It encodes CASSLGTGGDTDTQYF. This chain connects TRBV5-1 to TRBJ2-3, with 7 nucleotides matching TRBD2. V lost 4 bases and J lost 2; bases outside the gene matches: 10. Germline-derived CDR1 and CDR2 are SGHRS and YFSETQ. This CDR3 has 16 amino acids.

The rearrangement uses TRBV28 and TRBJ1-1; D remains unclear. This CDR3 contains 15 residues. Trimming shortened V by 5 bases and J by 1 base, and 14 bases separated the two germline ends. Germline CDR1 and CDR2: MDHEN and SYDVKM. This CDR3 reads CASSNARAQNTEAFF. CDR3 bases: TGTGCCAGCAGTAACGCCCGGGCCCAGAACACTGAAGCTTTCTTT.

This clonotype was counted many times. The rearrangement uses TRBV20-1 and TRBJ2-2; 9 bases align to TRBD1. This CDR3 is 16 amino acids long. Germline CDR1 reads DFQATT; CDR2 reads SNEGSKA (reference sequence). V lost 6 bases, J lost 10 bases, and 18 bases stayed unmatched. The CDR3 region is CSAWVLGTGIPKELFF. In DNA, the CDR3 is TGCAGTGCATGGGTCTTAGGGACAGGGATCCCCAAGGAGCTGTTTTTT.

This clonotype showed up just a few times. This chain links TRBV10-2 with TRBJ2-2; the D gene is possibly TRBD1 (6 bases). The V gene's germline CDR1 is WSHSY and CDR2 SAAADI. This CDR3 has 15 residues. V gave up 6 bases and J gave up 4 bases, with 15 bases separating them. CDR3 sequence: CASSLQGTGTGELFF. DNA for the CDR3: TGCGCCAGCAGCCTACAGGGAACAGGCACCGGGGAGCTGTTTTTT.

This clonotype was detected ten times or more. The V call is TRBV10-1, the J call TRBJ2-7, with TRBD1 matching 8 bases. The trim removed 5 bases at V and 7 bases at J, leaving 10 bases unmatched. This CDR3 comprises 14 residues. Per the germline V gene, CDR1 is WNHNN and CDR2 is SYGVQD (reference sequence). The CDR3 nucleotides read TGCGCCAGCAGTCAGGGACAGGTTATCTGTGAGCAGTACTTC. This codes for CASSQGQVICEQYF.

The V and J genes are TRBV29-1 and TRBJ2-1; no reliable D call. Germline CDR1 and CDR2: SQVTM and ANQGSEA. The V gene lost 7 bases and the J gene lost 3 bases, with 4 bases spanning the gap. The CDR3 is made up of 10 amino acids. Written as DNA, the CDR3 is TGCAGCGCTGACTACAATGAGCAGTTCTTC. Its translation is CSADYNEQFF.

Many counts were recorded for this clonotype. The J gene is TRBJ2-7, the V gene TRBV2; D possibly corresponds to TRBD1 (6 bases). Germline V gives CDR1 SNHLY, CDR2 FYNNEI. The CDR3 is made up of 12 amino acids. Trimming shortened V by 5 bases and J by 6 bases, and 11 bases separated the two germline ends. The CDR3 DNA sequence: TGTGCCAGCAGTCTAACAGGGTTCGAGCAGTACTTC. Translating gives CASSLTGFEQYF.

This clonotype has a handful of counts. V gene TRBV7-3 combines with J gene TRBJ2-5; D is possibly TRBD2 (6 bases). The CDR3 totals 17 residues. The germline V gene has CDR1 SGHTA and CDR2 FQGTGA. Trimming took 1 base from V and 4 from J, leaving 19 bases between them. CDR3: CASSLIAGSPLRETQYF. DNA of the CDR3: TGTGCCAGCAGCTTAATCGCGGGATCCCCCCTACGAGAGACCCAGTACTTC.

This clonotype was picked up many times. CDR3 in DNA: TGCAGCGTGGGGGCGGGGGCCGGAAACATTCAGTACTTC. Translation: CSVGAGAGNIQYF. The chain is built from TRBV29-1 and TRBJ2-4; tentative D call: TRBD2 (7 bases). Trimming cost V 6 bases and J 6 bases, with 15 bases left between them. Germline lookup yields CDR1 SQVTM and CDR2 ANQGSEA. The CDR3 is 13 amino acids. Using reference TRBV29-1 and TRBJ2-4 for the parts outside the CDR3, the full variable domain is SAVISQKPSRDICQRGTSLTIQCQVDSQVTMMFWYRQQPGQSLTLIATANQGSEATYESGFVIDKFPISRPNLTFSTLTVSNMSPEDSSIYLCSVGAGAGNIQYFGAGTRLSVL.

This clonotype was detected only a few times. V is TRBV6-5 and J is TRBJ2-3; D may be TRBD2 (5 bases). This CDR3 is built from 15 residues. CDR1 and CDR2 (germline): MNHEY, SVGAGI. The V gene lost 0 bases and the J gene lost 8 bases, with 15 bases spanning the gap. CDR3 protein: CASSYSSRSAGTQYF. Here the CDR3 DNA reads TGTGCCAGCAGTTACTCGAGTCGCTCCGCGGGTACGCAGTATTTT.

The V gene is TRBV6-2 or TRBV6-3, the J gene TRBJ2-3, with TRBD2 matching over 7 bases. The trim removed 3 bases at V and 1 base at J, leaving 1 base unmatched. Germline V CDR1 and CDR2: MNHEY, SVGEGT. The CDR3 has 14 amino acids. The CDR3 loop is CASSYSGRTDTQYF. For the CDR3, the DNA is TGTGCCAGCAGTTATAGCGGGCGCACAGATACGCAGTATTTT.

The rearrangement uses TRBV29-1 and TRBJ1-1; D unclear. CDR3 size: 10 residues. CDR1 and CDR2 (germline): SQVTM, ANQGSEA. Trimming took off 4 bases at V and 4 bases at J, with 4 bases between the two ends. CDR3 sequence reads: CSVVGTEAFF. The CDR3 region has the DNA TGCAGCGTTGTTGGCACTGAAGCTTTCTTT.

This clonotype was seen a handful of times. The CDR3 loop reads CSASDGGTGVSPLHF. The DNA of the CDR3 is TGCAGTGCTTCAGACGGCGGGACAGGGGTATCACCCCTCCACTTT. This chain uses TRBV20-1 with TRBJ1-6; 10 nucleotides match TRBD1. The CDR3 has 15 amino acids. Per germline, CDR1 DFQATT and CDR2 SNEGSKA (reference sequence). V lost 5 bases to trimming and J lost 10 bases; unmatched junction nucleotides: 11.

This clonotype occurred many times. Here the CDR3 DNA reads TGTGCCACCAGTGATCCGAGGACAGGTTTGGAGGAGCAGTACTTC. Its protein is CATSDPRTGLEEQYF. V usage is TRBV24-1 and J usage is TRBJ2-7, with 7 bases aligning to TRBD1. J gave up 7 bases and V 3 bases, and 11 bases lay outside the gene matches. Germline assignment: CDR1 KGHDR and CDR2 SFDVKD. This CDR3 comprises 15 residues.